Listed below are T cell receptor beta chains from one sample, sequenced in a study of monozygotic twins with inflammatory bowel disease. TCRdb re-called the 5' RACE reads and catalogs CDR3 proteins one per entry, DNA excluded. This repertoire includes about 110,000 distinct CDR3 sequences. What was sequenced was blood. The receptors originated from a human donor with ulcerative colitis or Crohn's disease, or a healthy co-twin of an affected twin (not recorded which). The CDR3 runs from the conserved cysteine through the conserved F or W. The order of the fields is CDR3 protein, V gene, J gene.

cdr3_aa: CASSPGLAGGLAKNIQYF; v_call: TRBV4-1; j_call: TRBJ2-4
cdr3_aa: CASSEPGEETQYF; v_call: TRBV10-1; j_call: TRBJ2-5
cdr3_aa: CASSLSPQGETQYF; v_call: TRBV28; j_call: TRBJ2-5
cdr3_aa: CASSFHWGEADNEQFF; v_call: TRBV28; j_call: TRBJ2-1
cdr3_aa: CASSFFDEQFF; v_call: TRBV28; j_call: TRBJ2-1
cdr3_aa: CASSLGTRGNQPQHF; v_call: TRBV7-2; j_call: TRBJ1-5
cdr3_aa: CASRPGPLNTEAFF; v_call: TRBV5-1; j_call: TRBJ1-1
cdr3_aa: CASSLRDRVGEQYF; v_call: TRBV11-2; j_call: TRBJ2-7
cdr3_aa: CASSTGGKTEAFF; v_call: TRBV6-2/TRBV6-3; j_call: TRBJ1-1
cdr3_aa: CASSLQSDSSYNEQFF; v_call: TRBV5-1; j_call: TRBJ2-1
cdr3_aa: CSVRGQTNEKLFF; v_call: TRBV29-1; j_call: TRBJ1-4
cdr3_aa: CASSPVEGPYEQYF; v_call: TRBV18; j_call: TRBJ2-7
cdr3_aa: CASSLKWGMGYTIYF; v_call: TRBV7-2; j_call: TRBJ1-3
cdr3_aa: CASSSLDGMNTEAFF; v_call: TRBV27; j_call: TRBJ1-1
cdr3_aa: CASSLKPRTGYGYTF; v_call: TRBV27; j_call: TRBJ1-2
cdr3_aa: CASSLEGVHSYEQYF; v_call: TRBV5-1; j_call: TRBJ2-7
cdr3_aa: CASNRQGDSPLHF; v_call: TRBV2; j_call: TRBJ1-6
cdr3_aa: CASALSGPNSGANVLTF; v_call: TRBV5-1; j_call: TRBJ2-6
cdr3_aa: CASSLRQNLNGYTF; v_call: TRBV5-1; j_call: TRBJ1-2
cdr3_aa: CASSPDLHLYEQYF; v_call: TRBV5-1; j_call: TRBJ2-7
cdr3_aa: CASSRRFRANANSPLHF; v_call: TRBV4-1; j_call: TRBJ1-6
cdr3_aa: CASSLALGEETQYF; v_call: TRBV7-2; j_call: TRBJ2-5
cdr3_aa: CASSIGPEGEAFF; v_call: TRBV9; j_call: TRBJ1-1
cdr3_aa: CASRTGLAGVSETQYF; v_call: TRBV2; j_call: TRBJ2-5
cdr3_aa: CASSTGQGMNEQYF; v_call: TRBV6-2/TRBV6-3; j_call: TRBJ2-7
cdr3_aa: CASGFYGSGTDTQYF; v_call: TRBV12-5; j_call: TRBJ2-3
cdr3_aa: CASSPAGGIANEQFF; v_call: TRBV12-3/TRBV12-4; j_call: TRBJ2-1
cdr3_aa: CSAREASGRQGEQYF; v_call: TRBV20-1; j_call: TRBJ2-7
cdr3_aa: CSAPTGRASYNEQFF; v_call: TRBV20-1; j_call: TRBJ2-1
cdr3_aa: CASSYTLLGLAASTDTQYF; v_call: TRBV11-2; j_call: TRBJ2-3
cdr3_aa: CATSREAQGWGISPLHF; v_call: TRBV15; j_call: TRBJ1-6
cdr3_aa: CASEGFNYGYTF; v_call: TRBV6-1; j_call: TRBJ1-2
cdr3_aa: CASSREDRKETQYF; v_call: TRBV4-3; j_call: TRBJ2-5
cdr3_aa: CATQDQGSDNEQFF; v_call: TRBV5-4; j_call: TRBJ2-1
cdr3_aa: CASSLRQAGSYNEQFF; v_call: TRBV11-1; j_call: TRBJ2-1
cdr3_aa: CASSQVLKGYTF; v_call: TRBV9; j_call: TRBJ1-2
cdr3_aa: CASSYSGGGEKLFF; v_call: TRBV6-5; j_call: TRBJ1-4
cdr3_aa: CASSLISSAGYGYTF; v_call: TRBV7-2; j_call: TRBJ1-2
cdr3_aa: CASSLFRDSYNQETQYF; v_call: TRBV11-2; j_call: TRBJ2-5
cdr3_aa: CASSPRTSGRYEQFF; v_call: TRBV9; j_call: TRBJ2-1
cdr3_aa: CASSPQAIYGYTF; v_call: TRBV7-9; j_call: TRBJ1-2
cdr3_aa: CASSIGPGAGGFDEQFF; v_call: TRBV9; j_call: TRBJ2-1
cdr3_aa: CASSQEARGLTYNSPLHF; v_call: TRBV4-3; j_call: TRBJ1-6
cdr3_aa: CSASQGDVDQPQHF; v_call: TRBV20-1; j_call: TRBJ1-5